This is a list of T cell receptor beta chains from one sample in a study of blood T cell repertoires in COVID-19. Some clones are missing from TCRdb's copy, which holds only in-frame ones; the method was immunoSEQ multiplex PCR. The sample shows around 130,000 clones, almost 85% of them seen only once. Material: peripheral blood. The source of these receptors is a man between 60 and 75 years old with acute or convalescent COVID-19. CDR3s include the opening cysteine and the closing phenylalanine or tryptophan. The D gene is left open where the match is weak. Clone size appears in some rows only: once, few, many, or a class for an expanded clone.

clone_size: NA
d_call: TRBD2
v_call: TRBV5-6
j_call: TRBJ2-1
cdr3_nt: TGTGCCAGCAGCTTCGATCGGCGGGGGGCGTACAATGAGCAGTTCTTC
cdr3_aa: CASSFDRRGAYNEQFF

clone_size: NA
d_call: NA
v_call: TRBV11-1
j_call: TRBJ2-1
cdr3_nt: TGTGCCAGCAGCTTAGCCGTAGCTCTTCCTGGGAATGAGCAGTTCTTC
cdr3_aa: CASSLAVALPGNEQFF

clone_size: NA
d_call: NA
v_call: TRBV6-1
j_call: TRBJ1-2
cdr3_nt: TGTGCCAGCAGTGAACGTGGCAGGGTAGACGACTATGGCTACACCTTC
cdr3_aa: CASSERGRVDDYGYTF

clone_size: NA
d_call: TRBD2
v_call: TRBV6-6
j_call: TRBJ2-1
cdr3_nt: TGTGCCAGCAGTCGCTGGCCGGGACTAGCTGATGACAATGAGCAGTTCTTC
cdr3_aa: CASSRWPGLADDNEQFF

clone_size: NA
d_call: NA
v_call: TRBV25-1
j_call: TRBJ1-2
cdr3_nt: TGTGCCAGCAGTGATACAGGCTATGGCTACACCTTC
cdr3_aa: CASSDTGYGYTF

clone_size: NA
d_call: NA
v_call: TRBV2
j_call: TRBJ1-2
cdr3_nt: TGTGCCAGCAGTGGACAGAGTAGGAGGGATGGCTACACCTTC
cdr3_aa: CASSGQSRRDGYTF

clone_size: NA
d_call: TRBD1
v_call: TRBV20-1
j_call: TRBJ1-4
cdr3_nt: TGCAGTGCTAGTCCCGACAGGGAATGGGAAAAACTGTTTTTT
cdr3_aa: CSASPDREWEKLFF

clone_size: once
d_call: NA
v_call: TRBV6-1
j_call: TRBJ1-2
cdr3_nt: TGTGCCAGCAGTGACGGGGGGACCCTGGGAGGCTACACCTTC
cdr3_aa: CASSDGGTLGGYTF

clone_size: NA
d_call: TRBD2
v_call: TRBV27
j_call: TRBJ2-2
cdr3_nt: TGTGCCAGCAGTCATCCGGGGGGATGGACCGGGGAGCTGTTTTTT
cdr3_aa: CASSHPGGWTGELFF

clone_size: NA
d_call: TRBD2
v_call: TRBV5-1
j_call: TRBJ2-3
cdr3_nt: TGCGCCAGCCTCCCGGGCGGCGGGGGAGGAGCAGATACGCAGTATTTT
cdr3_aa: CASLPGGGGGADTQYF

clone_size: NA
d_call: NA
v_call: TRBV5-1
j_call: TRBJ1-1
cdr3_nt: TGCGCCAGCAGCTTGGACCCCGGGTTGGCGAACACTGAAGCTTTCTTT
cdr3_aa: CASSLDPGLANTEAFF

clone_size: NA
d_call: NA
v_call: TRBV5-6
j_call: TRBJ1-5
cdr3_nt: TGTGCCAGCAGCCAAAGACAGTTGAGCAATCAGCCCCAGCATTTT
cdr3_aa: CASSQRQLSNQPQHF

clone_size: NA
d_call: NA
v_call: TRBV27
j_call: TRBJ2-3
cdr3_nt: TGTGCCAGCAGTTTACTCGCGGCGAAAGATACGCAGTATTTT
cdr3_aa: CASSLLAAKDTQYF

clone_size: NA
d_call: TRBD1
v_call: TRBV19
j_call: TRBJ2-7
cdr3_nt: TGTGCCAGTAGTTCCTTGACAGGGACGGGCGAGCAGTACTTC
cdr3_aa: CASSSLTGTGEQYF

clone_size: NA
d_call: NA
v_call: TRBV11-2
j_call: TRBJ2-2
cdr3_nt: TGTGCCAGCAGCTTACAGGGAATCGGGGAGCTGTTTTTT
cdr3_aa: CASSLQGIGELFF

clone_size: NA
d_call: NA
v_call: TRBV20-1
j_call: TRBJ1-2
cdr3_nt: TGCAGTGCCCGGGGGATCTATGGCTACACCTTC
cdr3_aa: CSARGIYGYTF

clone_size: once
d_call: NA
v_call: TRBV5-1
j_call: TRBJ1-1
cdr3_nt: TGCGCCAGCAGCTCCCGACTCACAGGAATGAACACTGAAGCTTTCTTT
cdr3_aa: CASSSRLTGMNTEAFF

clone_size: NA
d_call: NA
v_call: TRBV7-3
j_call: TRBJ2-5
cdr3_nt: TGTGCCAGCAGCTTAGCAGGGGGGGAGACCCAGTACTTC
cdr3_aa: CASSLAGGETQYF

clone_size: NA
d_call: NA
v_call: TRBV7-9
j_call: TRBJ2-3
cdr3_nt: TGTGCCAGCAGCTTAGGGACTGCGGATACGCAGTATTTT
cdr3_aa: CASSLGTADTQYF

clone_size: NA
d_call: NA
v_call: TRBV3-1/TRBV3-2
j_call: TRBJ1-2
cdr3_nt: TGTGCCAGCAGCCAAGGCGGGAATGGCTACACCTTC
cdr3_aa: CASSQGGNGYTF

clone_size: NA
d_call: NA
v_call: TRBV9
j_call: TRBJ1-1
cdr3_nt: TGTGCCAGCAGCGTAGGTGGAGGGCGGGGAGCTTTCTTT
cdr3_aa: CASSVGGGRGAFF

clone_size: NA
d_call: TRBD2
v_call: TRBV5-4
j_call: TRBJ2-1
cdr3_nt: TGTGCCAGCAGCCGCTATAGCGGGAGAAGAGACAATGAGCAGTTCTTC
cdr3_aa: CASSRYSGRRDNEQFF

clone_size: NA
d_call: TRBD2
v_call: TRBV5-1
j_call: TRBJ2-5
cdr3_nt: TGCGCCAGCAGCTCCGGACTAGTTCTAGCTATTAAGGAGACCCAGTACTTC
cdr3_aa: CASSSGLVLAIKETQYF

clone_size: many
d_call: TRBD2
v_call: TRBV7-8
j_call: TRBJ2-2
cdr3_nt: TGTGCCAGCAGCTTAGCCGGGGGGGCTGCCGGGGAGCTGTTTTTT
cdr3_aa: CASSLAGGAAGELFF

clone_size: NA
d_call: NA
v_call: TRBV6-5
j_call: TRBJ2-3
cdr3_nt: TGTGCCAGCAGGCCGGGACTGATTTTCACAGATACGCAGTATTTT
cdr3_aa: CASRPGLIFTDTQYF

clone_size: NA
d_call: NA
v_call: TRBV24-1
j_call: TRBJ2-2
cdr3_nt: TGTGCCACCAGTGACGTGCGCCCCGGGGAGCTGTTTTTT
cdr3_aa: CATSDVRPGELFF

clone_size: NA
d_call: TRBD1
v_call: TRBV2
j_call: TRBJ2-7
cdr3_nt: TGTGCCAGCAGCGGACCCGGGACAGGGAACAACGAGCAGTACTTC
cdr3_aa: CASSGPGTGNNEQYF

clone_size: NA
d_call: TRBD1
v_call: TRBV6-5
j_call: TRBJ1-2
cdr3_nt: TGTGCCAGCAGTTTATGGACAGGAGCCCCGCGGGGTGGCTACACCTTC
cdr3_aa: CASSLWTGAPRGGYTF

clone_size: NA
d_call: NA
v_call: TRBV24-1
j_call: TRBJ1-2
cdr3_nt: TGTGCCACCAGTGATCACAGTTTTGGGGGCTACACCTTC
cdr3_aa: CATSDHSFGGYTF

clone_size: NA
d_call: TRBD2
v_call: TRBV5-4
j_call: TRBJ2-5
cdr3_nt: TGTGCCAGCAGCTTGTCGGGGGGGGAGGAGACCCAGTACTTC
cdr3_aa: CASSLSGGEETQYF

clone_size: NA
d_call: NA
v_call: TRBV5-1
j_call: TRBJ2-2
cdr3_nt: TGCGCCAGCAGCTTGGCCAAAGTAGCATTTGACGGGGAGCTGTTTTTT
cdr3_aa: CASSLAKVAFDGELFF

clone_size: NA
d_call: TRBD2
v_call: TRBV5-1
j_call: TRBJ2-3
cdr3_nt: TGCGCCAGCAGCTTGGGGGGAGGGCGCACAGATACGCAGTATTTT
cdr3_aa: CASSLGGGRTDTQYF